One sample yielded the 23 T cell receptor beta chains listed below, sequenced in a study of metastatic and nonmetastatic thyroid tumors. TCRdb recomputed clones from the PCR reads via MiXCR. Counted here are approximately 70,000 clones, roughly 18% occurring once; the ten biggest clones make up 9.5% to 15%. Prior to thyroid surgery, none of the patients had received any treatment. The sequenced material came from blood. These receptors were collected from a female donor with papillary thyroid cancer or a benign thyroid nodule (not recorded which). Some clones in this sample may be carry-over from other donors' samples.

This clone was counted ten times or more. The V gene is TRBV3-1, the J gene TRBJ2-5; D remains ambiguous. V gave up 1 base and J gave up 5 bases, with 5 bases separating them. The CDR3 runs 12 residues. CDR1 and CDR2 from the germline V gene are LGHDT and YNNKEL (reference sequence). DNA of the CDR3: TGTGCCAGCAGCCAAGTAGTGGAGACCCAGTACTTC. It encodes CASSQVVETQYF.

This clone was detected ten times or more. The V gene is TRBV6-1, the J gene TRBJ1-2; D might be TRBD1 (5 bases). Trimming pared 6 bases from V and 8 bases from J, leaving 19 bases between. The CDR3 consists of 14 residues. Germline loops: CDR1 MNHNS, CDR2 SASEGT. The CDR3 nucleotides are TGTGCCAGCAGCCCCGGGACGGGAGTTGGCGGCTACACCTTC. Protein sequence: CASSPGTGVGGYTF.

With respect to this clone: A much larger clone lies a single base off, so this may be a read error. The same CDR3 can be traced to other DNA sequences in this sample. CDR3 loop: CSVVRQANTGELFF. CDR3 nucleotides: TGCAGCGTTGTAAGGCAGGCGAACACCGGGGAGCTGTTTTTC. V usage is TRBV29-1 and J usage is TRBJ2-2; a possible D gene is TRBD2 (5 bases). Per the germline V gene, CDR1 is SQVTM and CDR2 is ANQGSEA. The length of the CDR3 is 14 residues.

The CDR3 bases are TGTGCCAGCAGCCAAGACTCCGGCGGAGATACGCAGTATTTT. Residues: CASSQDSGGDTQYF. The chain links TRBV3-1 to TRBJ2-3; no firm D call. This CDR3 region has 14 residues. The V gene's germline CDR1 is LGHDT and CDR2 YNNKEL (reference sequence). The V end was cut by 0 bases, the J end by 5 bases, with 9 bases between.

At least ten counts were recorded for this clone. V is TRBV29-1 and J is TRBJ1-4; no definite D call. The CDR3 runs to 12 residues. The germline V gene has CDR1 SQVTM and CDR2 ANQGSEA. Trimming removed 4 bases from V and 8 bases from J, with 11 bases in between. In nucleotides, the CDR3 is TGCAGCGTTGGAGGGCAACGGGAAAAACTGTTTTTT. As protein: CSVGGQREKLFF.

The chain couples TRBV11-2 to TRBJ1-6, with D hard to call. Looked up from germline, CDR1 is SGHAT and CDR2 is FQNNGV. CDR3 length: 15 residues. V lost 1 base, J lost 7 bases, and 11 bases lay in between. The CDR3, as DNA: TGTGCCAGCAGCTTAGTGGGCAGTTCGAATTCACCCCTCCACTTT. This codes for CASSLVGSSNSPLHF.

The chain recombines TRBV12-3 or TRBV12-4 with TRBJ2-7, with D hard to call. This CDR3 contains 12 residues. The germline V and J ends were trimmed by 2 bases and 8 bases, with 10 bases remaining between them. CDR3: CASSLSLVKQYF. CDR3 DNA: TGTGCCAGCAGTTTATCCCTTGTGAAGCAGTACTTC.

This clone was counted ten times or more. This chain joins TRBV19 and TRBJ2-2; TRBD1 agrees at 7 bases. The germline V gene encodes CDR1 LNHDA and CDR2 SQIVND (reference sequence). This CDR3 has 14 residues. Trimming removed 1 base from V and 6 bases from J; junction bases left unmatched: 2. The CDR3 reads CASSIGQGAGELFF. DNA for the CDR3: TGTGCCAGTAGTATAGGACAGGGCGCCGGGGAGCTGTTTTTT.

This clone came up many times. V and J are TRBV20-1 and TRBJ2-7, with 8 bases lining up with TRBD2. Germline CDR1 DFQATT, CDR2 SNEGSKA (reference sequence). J was trimmed by 4 bases and V by 0 bases; bases with no gene match: 5. CDR3 length: 14 residues. CDR3 in amino acids: CSARDGAGGYEQYF. The CDR3 coding sequence is TGCAGTGCTAGAGATGGCGCGGGAGGTTACGAGCAGTACTTC.

This clone was found many times. J is TRBJ2-7 and V is TRBV7-8; no clear D gene. V gave up 2 bases and J gave up 7 bases, with 9 bases separating them. Germline lookup yields CDR1 SGHVS and CDR2 FQNEAQ. The CDR3 runs 12 residues. CDR3: CASSLPDGEQYF. The CDR3 bases are TGTGCCAGCAGCTTACCGGACGGAGAGCAGTACTTC.

By share, this clone ranks as medium-sized. V and J are TRBV4-1 and TRBJ2-3, with D unclear. Germline V CDR1 and CDR2: MGHRA, YSYEKL. Trimming shortened V by 8 bases and J by 3 bases, and 15 bases separated the two germline ends. The length of the CDR3 is 14 residues. This CDR3 reads CASASADRTDTQYF. The CDR3 region has the DNA TGCGCCAGCGCCTCTGCGGATAGAACAGATACGCAGTATTTT.

The gene calls are TRBV14 and TRBJ2-5; a possible D gene is TRBD1 (5 bases). The CDR3 has 15 amino acids. CDR1 SGHDN and CDR2 FVKESK come from the germline V gene. Trimming took 1 base from V and 2 from J, leaving 11 bases between them. Here the CDR3 DNA reads TGTGCCAGCAGCCAAGGTCGACAGCTTCAAGAGACCCAGTACTTC. Translation: CASSQGRQLQETQYF.

V is TRBV20-1 and J is TRBJ2-7, with 8 bases matching TRBD2. Looked up from germline, CDR1 is DFQATT and CDR2 is SNEGSKA (reference sequence). V trimming: 0 bases; J trimming: 6 bases; junction bases outside the gene matches: 7. This CDR3 is built from 14 residues. The DNA of the CDR3 is TGCAGTGCTAGAGAGCCAGCGGGAGTGGTCGAGCAGTACTTC. Translation: CSAREPAGVVEQYF.

A note on this clone: A much larger clone lies one base from this, so it may be a read error. The rearrangement uses TRBV5-6 and TRBJ2-3; TRBD1 or TRBD2 may be the D gene (5 bases each). Between the trimmed V and J ends, which lost 4 bases and 4 bases, there was a span of 13 bases. The germline V gene encodes CDR1 SGHDT and CDR2 YYEEEE. The CDR3 has 14 amino acids. CDR3: CASSRDGRSDTQYF. The CDR3 DNA sequence: TGTGCCAGCAGCCGGGACGGGCGGTCAGATACGCAGTATTTT.

This clone was observed many times. The chain is built from TRBV25-1 and TRBJ2-2; 8 positions agree with TRBD1. The CDR3 consists of 13 residues. The ends lost 9 bases at V and 5 bases at J; junction bases unmatched: 5. From germline, CDR1 is MGHDK and CDR2 SYGVNS. The CDR3 reads CASKDRATGELFF. CDR3 bases: TGTGCCAGTAAGGACAGGGCTACCGGGGAGCTGTTTTTT.

This clone was seen at least ten times. Different DNA sequences within this sample yield the same CDR3. J is TRBJ2-2 and V is TRBV24-1, with 10 bases fitting TRBD2. The J segment lost 6 bases and the V segment lost 4 bases, leaving 4 bases of the junction unmatched. The CDR3 contains 15 residues. Germline CDR1 reads KGHDR; CDR2 reads SFDVKD. The CDR3, as DNA: TGTGCCACCAGTGACCAAGGACTAGCGGCCGGGGAGCTGTTTTTT. This codes for CATSDQGLAAGELFF.

This clone was counted at least ten times. A much bigger clone sits one base away, suggesting this may be a read error. The genes are TRBV6-1 and TRBJ1-2, with 8 bases aligning to TRBD1. Per germline, CDR1 MNHNS and CDR2 SASEGT. V shed 8 bases and J 12 bases; nucleotides not matched to a gene: 20. CDR3 size: 15 residues. The CDR3: CASGGTGGIFWGHTF. As DNA, the CDR3 is TGTGCCAGCGGGGGCACAGGGGGGATCTTTTGGGGCCACACCTTC.

The table lists this clone with many counts. The chain is built from TRBV3-1 and TRBJ2-7; D may be TRBD1 (6 bases). V lost 7 bases and J lost 4, with 17 bases in between. CDR1 and CDR2 from the germline V gene are LGHDT and YNNKEL (reference sequence). This CDR3 is built from 14 residues. This CDR3 is CASTPSGQQYEQYF. The CDR3 DNA sequence: TGTGCCAGCACCCCATCCGGACAGCAGTACGAGCAGTACTTC.

This clone was seen a few times. This rearrangement joins TRBV6-6 to TRBJ1-3; TRBD1 might be the D (6 bases). Per germline, CDR1 MNHNY and CDR2 SVGAGI (reference sequence). The CDR3 length is 14 residues. V shed 7 bases and J shed 0 bases, with 10 bases lying between them. The CDR3 is CASKQGRSGNTIYF. CDR3 in DNA: TGTGCCAGCAAACAGGGACGCTCTGGAAACACCATATATTTT.

This clone was seen many times. This chain connects TRBV18 to TRBJ1-2, with unresolved D. Germline values: CDR1 KGHSH, CDR2 LQKENI. The CDR3 has 13 residues. The V end lost 3 bases, the J end lost 3 bases, and 8 bases lay between the germline ends. The CDR3 here is CASSPGMDYGYTF. CDR3 DNA: TGTGCCAGCTCACCGGGCATGGACTATGGCTACACCTTC.

This clone was seen ten or more times. The genes are TRBV3-1 and TRBJ1-2; no clear D gene. CDR1 and CDR2 (germline): LGHDT, YNNKEL (reference sequence). The CDR3 extends over 15 amino acids. V lost 7 bases and J 5 bases, leaving 20 bases between the germline ends. Here the CDR3 reads CASTLGSPWAYGYTF. The CDR3 DNA reads TGTGCCAGCACCCTAGGGAGCCCCTGGGCTTATGGCTACACCTTC.

This clone was counted many times. The rearrangement uses TRBV5-1 and TRBJ2-7; 7 positions agree with TRBD1. CDR1 and CDR2 (germline): SGHRS, YFSETQ. This CDR3 spans 15 amino acids. With V trimmed by 4 bases and J by 5 bases, 12 bases remained unmatched. Here the CDR3 DNA reads TGCGCCAGCAGCCTGGGGACAGCAAAAGGCGACGAGCAGTACTTC. This sequence encodes CASSLGTAKGDEQYF.

The V gene is TRBV30, the J gene TRBJ2-3; D possibly corresponds to TRBD2 (6 bases). This CDR3 comprises 18 residues. Germline V CDR1 and CDR2: GTSNPN, SVGIG (reference sequence). V lost 2 bases, J lost 5 bases, and 26 bases lay in between. CDR3: CAWSPGTRMAPAVDTQYF. The CDR3 bases are TGTGCCTGGAGTCCAGGGACTCGTATGGCGCCGGCTGTAGATACGCAGTATTTT.